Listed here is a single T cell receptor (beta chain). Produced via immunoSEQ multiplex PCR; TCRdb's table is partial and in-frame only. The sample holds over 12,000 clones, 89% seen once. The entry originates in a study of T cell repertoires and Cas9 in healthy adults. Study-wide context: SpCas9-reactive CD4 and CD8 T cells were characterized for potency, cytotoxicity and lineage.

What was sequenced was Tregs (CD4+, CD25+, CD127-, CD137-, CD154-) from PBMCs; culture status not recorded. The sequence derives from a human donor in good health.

The CDR3 region is CASSLSFPIDEQFF. CDR3 nucleotides: TGTGCCAGCAGCTTATCCTTCCCCATCGATGAGCAGTTCTTC. The genes are TRBV7-2 and TRBJ2-1; D remains ambiguous. Germline CDR1 reads SGHTA; CDR2 reads FQGNSA. The CDR3 is 14 amino acids. The V and J ends lost 2 bases and 8 bases respectively, with 13 bases between them.